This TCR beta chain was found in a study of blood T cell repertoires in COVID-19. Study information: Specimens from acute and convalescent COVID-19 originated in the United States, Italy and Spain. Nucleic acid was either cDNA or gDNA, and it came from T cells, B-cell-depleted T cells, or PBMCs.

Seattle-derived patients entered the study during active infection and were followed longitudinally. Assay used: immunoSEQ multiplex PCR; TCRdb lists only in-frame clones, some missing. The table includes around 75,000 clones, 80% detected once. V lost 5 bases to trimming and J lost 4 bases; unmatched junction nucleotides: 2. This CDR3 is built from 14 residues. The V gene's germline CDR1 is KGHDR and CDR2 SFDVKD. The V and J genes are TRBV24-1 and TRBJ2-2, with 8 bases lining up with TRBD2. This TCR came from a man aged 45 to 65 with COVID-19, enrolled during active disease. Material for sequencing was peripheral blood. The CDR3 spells CATSGGLATGELFF. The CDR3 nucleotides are TGTGCCACCAGTGGAGGACTAGCCACCGGGGAGCTGTTTTTT.